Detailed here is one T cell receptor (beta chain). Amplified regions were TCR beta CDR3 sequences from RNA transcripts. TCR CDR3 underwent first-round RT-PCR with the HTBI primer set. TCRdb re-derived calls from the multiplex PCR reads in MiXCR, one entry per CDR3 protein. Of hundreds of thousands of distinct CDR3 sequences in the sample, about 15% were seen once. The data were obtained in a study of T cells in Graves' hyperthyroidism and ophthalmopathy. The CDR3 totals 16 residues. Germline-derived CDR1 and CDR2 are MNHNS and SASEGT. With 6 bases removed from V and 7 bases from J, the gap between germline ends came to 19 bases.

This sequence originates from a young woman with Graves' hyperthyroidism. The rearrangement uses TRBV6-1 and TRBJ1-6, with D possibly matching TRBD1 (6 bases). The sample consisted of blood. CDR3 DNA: TGTGCCAGCAGGGCCCAGCCCCAGGGGAGGAATTCACCCCTCCACTTT. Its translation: CASRAQPQGRNSPLHF.